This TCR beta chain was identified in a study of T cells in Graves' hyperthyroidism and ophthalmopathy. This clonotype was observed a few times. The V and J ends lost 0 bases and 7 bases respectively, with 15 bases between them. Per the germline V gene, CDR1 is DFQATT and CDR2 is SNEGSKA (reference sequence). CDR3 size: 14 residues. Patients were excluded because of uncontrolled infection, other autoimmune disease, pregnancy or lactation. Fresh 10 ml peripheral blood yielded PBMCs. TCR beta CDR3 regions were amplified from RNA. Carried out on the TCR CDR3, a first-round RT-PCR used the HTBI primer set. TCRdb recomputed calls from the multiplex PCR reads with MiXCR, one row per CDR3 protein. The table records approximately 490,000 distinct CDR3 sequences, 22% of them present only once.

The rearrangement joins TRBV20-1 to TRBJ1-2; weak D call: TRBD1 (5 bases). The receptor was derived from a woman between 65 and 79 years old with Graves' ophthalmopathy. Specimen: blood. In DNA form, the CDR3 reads TGCAGTGCTAGAGATGGTGGGACGGATTTTGGCTACACCTTC. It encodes CSARDGGTDFGYTF.